This TCR beta chain is drawn from a study of T cells in tumors after PD-1 blockade. As for the study in general: Mean per blood sample: some 120,000 templates (about 24,000-257,772), approximately 37,000 unique clonotypes.

Study-level findings and limits: Some novel exhausted tumor clones appeared in pre-treatment blood, suggesting peripheral recruitment.

A word on this clone: Antigen specificity is unknown.

This CDR3 spans 19 amino acids. Germline V CDR1 and CDR2: SGHVS, FQNEAQ. The junction had 13 bases not matched to a gene; V was cut back by 1 base and J by 9 bases. The protocol was immunoSEQ multiplex PCR, while the TCRdb copy is restricted to in-frame clones and leaves out a portion. The sample shows under 75,000 clones, around 74% of them seen only once. The sequence derives from a human donor with basal cell carcinoma. The chain combines TRBV7-8 with TRBJ2-1, with TRBD2 identical over 15 bases. Specimen: PBMCs, collected after anti-PD-1 treatment. The CDR3 is CASSLEARTSGGARFEQFF. In DNA, the CDR3 is TGTGCCAGCAGCTTAGAGGCAAGGACTAGCGGGGGGGCGCGCTTTGAGCAGTTCTTC.